This TCR beta chain was recorded in a study of blood T cell repertoires in COVID-19. Clones were sequenced by immunoSEQ multiplex PCR, and TCRdb holds only the in-frame ones, with some missing. The data contain more than 140,000 clones, about 86% of them singletons. This sequence was found in a woman aged 55 to 70 with acute or convalescent COVID-19. Material for sequencing was peripheral blood.

The CDR3 sequence is CASSPQTGSNTEAFF. CDR3 nucleotides: TGCGCCAGCAGCCCGCAGACAGGGAGTAATACTGAAGCTTTCTTT. The V call is TRBV5-1, the J call TRBJ1-1; 7 bases are a match to TRBD1. The ends lost 4 bases at V and 5 bases at J; junction bases unmatched: 11. Germline-derived CDR1 and CDR2 are SGHRS and YFSETQ. The CDR3 covers 15 residues.